A single sample is the source of the 31 T cell receptor beta chains below, sequenced in a study of cytomegalovirus exposure and HLA in healthy donors. A multiplex PCR was run with 60 Vbeta primers and 13 Jbeta primers. Measured with immunoSEQ multiplex PCR; TCRdb has only the in-frame clones, and not every one. In the table there are approximately 88,000 clones, around four fifths of which are singletons. Sequenced input: PBMCs. Source of these receptors: a male donor in good health and CMV-seronegative.

In DNA, the CDR3 is TGTGCCAGCAGCTCGGGGAAGCATGGCTACACCTTC. Amino acids: CASSSGKHGYTF. The V gene is TRBV6-5, the J gene TRBJ1-2; D uncertain. Trimming took off 6 bases at V and 6 bases at J, with 11 bases between the two ends. The CDR3 has 12 amino acids. In germline, CDR1 is MNHEY, CDR2 SVGAGI.

The V gene is TRBV5-1, the J gene TRBJ2-1, with TRBD2 matching 12 bases. Germline loops: CDR1 SGHRS, CDR2 YFSETQ. Unmatched junction bases numbered 2, after V lost 4 bases and J lost 6 bases. The CDR3 spans 14 residues. The CDR3 region is CASSRLAGANEQFF. As DNA, the CDR3 is TGCGCCAGCAGCCGACTAGCGGGGGCCAATGAGCAGTTCTTC.

The rearrangement joins TRBV29-1 to TRBJ1-2, with D uncertain. Germline V lookup: CDR1 SQVTM, CDR2 ANQGSEA. This CDR3 is built from 14 residues. V lost 6 bases and J lost 4, with 18 bases in between. The CDR3 region has the DNA TGCAGCGTCAAGCAGAAGGAAACAGTCTATGGCTACACCTTC. This translates into CSVKQKETVYGYTF.

The CDR3 DNA is TGCGCCAGCAGCCAAGGTCATTCGGCGGGGAGTGCCTACGAGCAGTACTTC. Amino acid sequence: CASSQGHSAGSAYEQYF. This chain uses TRBV4-1 with TRBJ2-7; D is perhaps TRBD2 (6 bases). There are 17 residues in the CDR3. V lost 1 base to trimming and J lost 2 bases, with 18 bases between them. Looked up from germline, CDR1 is MGHRA and CDR2 is YSYEKL.

Points on this clone: The sample carries other DNA sequences with the same CDR3. The gene calls are TRBV10-1 and TRBJ2-7, with 7 bases fitting TRBD2. Germline V gives CDR1 WNHNN, CDR2 SYGVQD (reference sequence). Germline trimming cut 0 bases from V and 0 bases from J; bases unmatched to any gene: 5. The CDR3 has 16 residues. CDR3 nucleotide sequence: TGCGCCAGCAGTGAGTCCACCGGGACTAACTCCTACGAGCAGTACTTC. This encodes CASSESTGTNSYEQYF.

In this sample, this clone turned up a few times. This sequence joins TRBV10-2 and TRBJ2-2, with D possibly being TRBD1 (6 bases). Deletions cut 7 bases from V and 0 bases from J, with 9 bases between. The germline V gene has CDR1 WSHSY and CDR2 SAAADI. This CDR3 is built from 14 residues. The CDR3 nucleotides are TGCGCCAGCATGGGACACACGAACACCGGGGAGCTGTTTTTT. It translates to CASMGHTNTGELFF.

In this sample, this clone turned up a few times. The V call is TRBV6-6, the J call TRBJ1-2, with D maybe TRBD1 (5 bases). The CDR3 runs 15 residues. The germline V and J ends were trimmed by 4 bases and 2 bases, with 14 bases remaining between them. CDR1 is MNHNY, CDR2 SVGAGI, per germline (reference sequence). This chain's CDR3 is CASSSVKAGNYGYTF. CDR3 nucleotides: TGTGCCAGCAGTTCTGTAAAGGCAGGGAACTATGGCTACACCTTC.

The genes are TRBV4-3 and TRBJ1-1, with D hard to call. CDR1 is LGHNA, CDR2 YSLEER, per germline. Between the trimmed V and J ends, which lost 0 bases and 1 base, there was a span of 6 bases. The CDR3 length is 14 residues. The CDR3 nucleotides are TGCGCCAGCAGCCAAGAGTTTCGGAACACTGAAGCTTTCTTT. This translates into CASSQEFRNTEAFF.

The chain carries TRBV7-3 and TRBJ2-6; TRBD2 is a possible D gene (5 bases). Looked up from germline, CDR1 is SGHTA and CDR2 is FQGTGA. Trimming removed 3 bases at V and 0 bases at J, with 15 bases between. The CDR3 covers 18 residues. For the CDR3, the DNA is TGTGCCAGCAGCTTGAGCGGCAGCAGCCCCTCTGGGGCCAACGTCCTGACTTTC. This codes for CASSLSGSSPSGANVLTF.

This clone was seen only a few times. The V call is TRBV5-6, the J call TRBJ2-3; 8 bases agree with TRBD1. Germline V lookup: CDR1 SGHDT, CDR2 YYEEEE. This CDR3 is built from 17 residues. V shed 1 base and J 5 bases; nucleotides not matched to a gene: 12. Here the CDR3 DNA reads TGTGCCAGCAGCTTGTCTTTGTTTCAGGGGGCCGGAGATACGCAGTATTTT. As protein: CASSLSLFQGAGDTQYF.

A single count supports this clone. The chain carries TRBV7-2 and TRBJ2-7; D not resolved. There are 11 residues in the CDR3. Trimming removed 2 bases from V and 3 bases from J, with 2 bases in between. Looked up from germline, CDR1 is SGHTA and CDR2 is FQGNSA. The CDR3 coding sequence is TGTGCCAGCAGCTTACACTACGAGCAGTACTTC. Translated, it gives CASSLHYEQYF.

This clone was recorded a few times. The chain uses TRBV11-2 and TRBJ1-2; TRBD1 matches 7 bases. CDR3 length: 14 amino acids. Germline V gene lookup returns CDR1 SGHAT and CDR2 FQNNGV. V lost 3 bases to trimming and J lost 8 bases; unmatched junction nucleotides: 9. CDR3 nucleotide sequence: TGTGCCAGCAGCTTTTTAGTGACAGGGAGCGGCTACACCTTC. It yields the protein CASSFLVTGSGYTF. The variable domain in full, completed from reference TRBV11-2 and TRBJ1-2, reads EAGVAQSPRYKIIEKRQSVAFWCNPISGHATLYWYQQILGQGPKLLIQFQNNGVVDDSQLPKDRFSAERLKGVDSTLKIQPAKLEDSAVYLCASSFLVTGSGYTFGSGTRLTVV.

V and J are TRBV7-2 and TRBJ1-1; D gene uncertain. Germline V gives CDR1 SGHTA, CDR2 FQGNSA. The CDR3 is 13 residues long. Trimming cost V 6 bases and J 0 bases, with 8 bases left between them. CDR3: CASSSGMNTEAFF. The CDR3 bases are TGTGCCAGCAGTTCCGGGATGAACACTGAAGCTTTCTTT.

The chain is built from TRBV7-2 and TRBJ1-1; 7 nucleotides line up with TRBD1. CDR3 length: 14 amino acids. Germline CDR1 is SGHTA and CDR2 is FQGNSA. V shed 6 bases and J 1 base; nucleotides not matched to a gene: 5. CDR3 coding DNA: TGTGCCAGCAGGTCGGGACAGAGGAACACTGAAGCTTTCTTT. The encoded protein is CASRSGQRNTEAFF.

This rearrangement joins TRBV4-1 to TRBJ1-2; D not certain. V lost 0 bases and J lost 6, with 17 bases in between. This CDR3 is built from 16 residues. Germline V CDR1 and CDR2: MGHRA, YSYEKL. Here the CDR3 reads CASSQDPIDGGDGYTF. Written as DNA, the CDR3 is TGCGCCAGCAGCCAAGATCCTATAGACGGAGGAGATGGCTACACCTTC.

The sample holds a few counts of this clone. The V call is TRBV28, the J call TRBJ1-5; D gene ambiguous. The V and J ends lost 3 bases and 4 bases respectively, with 13 bases between them. The CDR3 is made up of 15 amino acids. Germline CDR1 MDHEN, CDR2 SYDVKM. CDR3 nucleotides: TGTGCCAGCAGTTTCAGACATCGTCTTAATCAGCCCCAGCATTTT. It specifies CASSFRHRLNQPQHF.

The V call is TRBV7-2, the J call TRBJ1-5; TRBD1 aligns across 7 bases. This CDR3 has 16 residues. Germline V lookup: CDR1 SGHTA, CDR2 FQGNSA. V lost 5 bases to trimming and J lost 2 bases; unmatched junction nucleotides: 9. The CDR3 sequence is CASSPRQGMGNQPQHF. The CDR3 DNA reads as TGTGCCAGCAGCCCCCGACAGGGAATGGGCAATCAGCCCCAGCATTTT.

A single count supports this clone. The chain uses TRBV7-7 and TRBJ2-5; perhaps TRBD1 as D (6 bases). V lost 1 base to trimming and J lost 2 bases, with 11 bases between them. There are 15 residues in the CDR3. The germline V gene encodes CDR1 SSHAT and CDR2 FNYEAQ (reference sequence). CDR3 sequence: CASSLVGAVQETQYF. The CDR3 DNA reads as TGTGCCAGCAGCTTAGTGGGGGCAGTACAAGAGACCCAGTACTTC. The whole variable domain, filled in from reference TRBV7-7 and TRBJ2-5, reads GAGVSQSPRYKVTKRGQDVTLRCDPISSHATLYWYQQALGQGPEFLTYFNYEAQPDKSGLPSDRFSAERPEGSISTLTIQRTEQRDSAMYRCASSLVGAVQETQYFGPGTRLLVL.

The V gene is TRBV10-1, the J gene TRBJ2-5; D possibly corresponds to TRBD1 (5 bases). The DNA matches TRBJ2-7 better at its end, which makes the J call doubtful. Germline V gene sequence: CDR1 WNHNN, CDR2 SYGVQD (reference sequence). This CDR3 has 14 amino acids. The CDR3 sequence: CATSGNSGPGEQYF. CDR3 DNA sequence: TGCGCCACATCAGGGAACTCCGGGCCGGGCGAGCAGTACTTC.

This clone has a handful of counts. The genes are TRBV4-3 and TRBJ2-4, with TRBD2 as a possible D gene (6 bases). CDR1 is LGHNA and CDR2 is YSLEER in the germline V gene. V lost 1 base and J 5 bases, leaving 18 bases between the germline ends. The CDR3 length is 17 residues. The DNA of the CDR3 is TGCGCCAGCAGCCAAGGGCTCCCGGAGGGCGGGGAAAACATTCAGTACTTC. It yields the protein CASSQGLPEGGENIQYF.

The DNA for the CDR3 is TGCAGTGCTAATGTATGGCCAGCTTTCTTT. Residues: CSANVWPAFF. The genes are TRBV20-1 and TRBJ1-1; D is unresolved. Trimming removed 4 bases at V and 10 bases at J, with 10 bases between. Per germline, CDR1 DFQATT and CDR2 SNEGSKA (reference sequence). This CDR3 region has 10 residues.

This chain connects TRBV27 to TRBJ2-1, with a weak D call TRBD2 (6 bases). The germline V gene has CDR1 MNHEY and CDR2 SMNVEV (reference sequence). The CDR3 has 15 amino acids. V was clipped by 6 bases and J by 0 bases, with 12 bases between them. The CDR3 spells CASRPEGRSYNEQFF. In DNA form, the CDR3 reads TGTGCCAGCAGGCCGGAGGGCCGCTCCTACAATGAGCAGTTCTTC.

The genes are TRBV9 and TRBJ2-2, with 8 bases matching TRBD1. Germline assignment: CDR1 SGDLS and CDR2 YYNGEE. The CDR3 length is 14 residues. V shed 3 bases and J 8 bases; nucleotides not matched to a gene: 6. This CDR3 reads CASSAGTGGGELFF. In DNA, the CDR3 is TGTGCCAGCAGCGCCGGGACAGGAGGTGGGGAGCTGTTTTTT.

The chain recombines TRBV30 with TRBJ1-1; possibly TRBD1 for D (6 bases). The CDR3 contains 13 residues. Looked up from germline, CDR1 is GTSNPN and CDR2 is SVGIG (reference sequence). Trimming took off 3 bases at V and 6 bases at J, with 14 bases between the two ends. This CDR3 is CAWREQGSSEAFF. DNA for the CDR3: TGTGCCTGGAGAGAACAGGGATCCTCTGAAGCTTTCTTT. The variable domain in full, completed from reference TRBV30 and TRBJ1-1, reads SQTIHQWPATLVQPVGSPLSLECTVEGTSNPNLYWYRQAAGRGLQLLFYSVGIGQISSEVPQNLSASRPQDRQFILSSKKLLLSDSGFYLCAWREQGSSEAFFGQGTRLTVV.

The CDR3 nucleotides read TGTGCCAGTAGTACCCCCCGAGGGAACACTGAAGCTTTCTTT. Translation gives CASSTPRGNTEAFF. The V gene is TRBV19, the J gene TRBJ1-1; no definite D call. The CDR3 is 14 residues long. V lost 4 bases and J 1 base, leaving 10 bases between the germline ends. Germline V gene sequence: CDR1 LNHDA, CDR2 SQIVND (reference sequence).

This clone was detected only a few times. This chain uses TRBV7-2 with TRBJ1-6; 7 nucleotides align to TRBD1. CDR3 size: 13 residues. After removal of 2 bases from V and 18 bases from J, the junction contained 10 bases not matched to a gene. The germline CDR1 and CDR2 sequences are SGHTA and FQGNSA. Here the CDR3 reads CASSLYDRVRPHF. The CDR3 coding sequence is TGTGCCAGCAGCTTATACGACAGGGTCCGGCCCCACTTT.

The V and J genes are TRBV6-5 and TRBJ2-7, with 13 bases matching TRBD2. Unmatched junction bases numbered 8, after V lost 7 bases and J lost 5 bases. The CDR3 runs to 15 residues. CDR1 is MNHEY and CDR2 is SVGAGI in the germline V gene. The CDR3 loop is CASKATSGGWNEQYF. The CDR3, as DNA: TGTGCCAGCAAGGCGACTAGCGGGGGGTGGAACGAGCAGTACTTC.

The chain carries TRBV6-5 and TRBJ2-5; D is unresolved. V dropped 0 bases and J dropped 5 bases, with 13 bases sitting between them. CDR1 and CDR2 from the germline V gene are MNHEY and SVGAGI. The CDR3 extends over 15 amino acids. The DNA of the CDR3 is TGTGCCAGCAGTTACTCAATACACGTCGCCGAGACCCAGTACTTC. It encodes CASSYSIHVAETQYF.

This chain connects TRBV30 to TRBJ1-5; 7 bases are shared with TRBD1. CDR3 size: 13 residues. Per the germline V gene, CDR1 is GTSNPN and CDR2 is SVGIG (reference sequence). With V trimmed by 5 bases and J by 3 bases, 4 bases remained unmatched. CDR3 protein: CAWGTEVNQPQHF. In DNA, the CDR3 is TGTGCCTGGGGGACAGAAGTCAATCAGCCCCAGCATTTT.

The chain carries TRBV4-1 and TRBJ2-1; TRBD2 matches at 9 bases. The CDR3 spans 15 residues. Germline-derived CDR1 and CDR2 are MGHRA and YSYEKL. Unmatched junction bases numbered 6, after V lost 0 bases and J lost 9 bases. CDR3 sequence: CASSQEGAGGIEQFF. The CDR3 nucleotides are TGCGCCAGCAGCCAAGAAGGAGCGGGGGGCATTGAGCAGTTCTTC.

This rearrangement joins TRBV19 to TRBJ1-1; no clear D gene. CDR3 length: 12 amino acids. V lost 9 bases to trimming and J lost 1 base, with 9 bases between them. Germline CDR1 and CDR2: LNHDA and SQIVND (reference sequence). The CDR3 DNA sequence: TGTGCCAGCACCGACACGAACACTGAAGCTTTCTTT. Residues: CASTDTNTEAFF.